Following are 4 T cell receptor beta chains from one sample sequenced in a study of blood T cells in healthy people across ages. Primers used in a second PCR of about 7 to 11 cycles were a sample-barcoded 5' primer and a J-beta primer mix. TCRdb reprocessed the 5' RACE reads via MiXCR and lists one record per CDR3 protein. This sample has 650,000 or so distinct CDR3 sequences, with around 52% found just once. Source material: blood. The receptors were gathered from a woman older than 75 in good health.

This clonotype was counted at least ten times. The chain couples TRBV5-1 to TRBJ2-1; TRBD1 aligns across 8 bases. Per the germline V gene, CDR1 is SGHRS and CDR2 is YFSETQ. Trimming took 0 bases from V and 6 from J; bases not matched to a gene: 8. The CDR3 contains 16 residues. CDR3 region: CASSLAVQGAGNEQFF. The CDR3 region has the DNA TGCGCCAGCAGCTTGGCCGTCCAGGGGGCAGGCAATGAGCAGTTCTTC.

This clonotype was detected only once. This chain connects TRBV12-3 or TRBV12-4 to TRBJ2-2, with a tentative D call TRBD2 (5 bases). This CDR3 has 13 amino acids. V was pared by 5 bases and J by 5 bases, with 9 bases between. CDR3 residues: CASSAGETGELFF. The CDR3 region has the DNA TGTGCCAGCAGTGCCGGGGAAACCGGGGAGCTGTTTTTT.

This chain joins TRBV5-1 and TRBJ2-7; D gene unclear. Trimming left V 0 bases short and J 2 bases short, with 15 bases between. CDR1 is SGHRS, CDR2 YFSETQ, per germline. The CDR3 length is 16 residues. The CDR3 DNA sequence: TGCGCCAGCAGCTTGGAAGCGCCCGATTTTCCCTACGAGCAGTACTTC. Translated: CASSLEAPDFPYEQYF.

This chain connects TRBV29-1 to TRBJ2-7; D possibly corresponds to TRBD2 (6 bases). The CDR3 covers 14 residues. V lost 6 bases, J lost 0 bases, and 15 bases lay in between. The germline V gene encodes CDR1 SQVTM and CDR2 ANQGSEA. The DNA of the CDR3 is TGCAGCGTCCGCTGGAGGGACCACTCCTACGAGCAGTACTTC. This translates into CSVRWRDHSYEQYF.